This T cell receptor beta chain was identified in a study of T cells in localized non-small cell lung cancer. Germline CDR1 is MNHEY and CDR2 is SMNVEV (reference sequence). The V end was cut by 6 bases, the J end by 0 bases, with 15 bases between. CDR3 length equals 16 residues. The assay was immunoSEQ multiplex PCR, and TCRdb's table has in-frame clones only and misses some. The table records approximately 54,000 clones, 86% of them present only once. General study results and limits: Elevated blood T cell density was associated with longer overall survival. Uninvolved neighboring lung showed the greatest T cell clonality, exceeding tumor. Since sequencing was restricted to only one region of the tumor, intratumor heterogeneity remains a possibility.

As for this clone: Its antigen is not known.

The sample in question was peripheral blood, obtained before any cancer treatment. This clonotype originated in a woman aged 40-69 years with stage I lung adenocarcinoma. The chain is built from TRBV27 and TRBJ1-5, with D unclear. CDR3 sequence reads: CASRAGWTGSNQPQHF. CDR3 nucleotides: TGTGCCAGCAGGGCAGGTTGGACCGGTAGCAATCAGCCCCAGCATTTT.